The next 17 T cell receptor beta chains were all read from a single sample in a study of shared clonotypes between healthy human individuals. Some clones are missing from TCRdb's copy, which holds only in-frame ones; the method was immunoSEQ multiplex PCR. Of about 2.3 million clones detected, around 92% appear once; the ten largest clones hold 0.3% to 0.4%. The sequenced sample was naive CD4+ T cells from PBMCs. The subset denotes: CD45RA+ positively selected. The receptors were sampled from a man between 18 and 35 years old in good health. Some clones in this sample may be carry-over from other donors' samples.

The chain links TRBV6-1 to TRBJ1-5; TRBD1 is a possible D gene (5 bases). In germline, CDR1 is MNHNS, CDR2 SASEGT. CDR3 length: 14 residues. Trimming left V 3 bases short and J 3 bases short, with 9 bases between. In DNA form, the CDR3 reads TGTGCCAGCAGTGATAAGGGGAACAATCAGCCCCAGCATTTT. Translation gives CASSDKGNNQPQHF.

This clone appeared a few times. The J gene is TRBJ1-5, the V gene TRBV10-3, with D tentatively TRBD1 (5 bases). The CDR3 loop spans 14 amino acids. The germline CDR1 and CDR2 sequences are ENHRY and SYGVKD. V was shortened by 9 bases and J by 4 bases, with 16 bases between the two germline ends. DNA of the CDR3: TGTGCCATTCAAGACAGACCCGATAATCAGCCCCAGCATTTT. Protein: CAIQDRPDNQPQHF.

This chain uses TRBV27 with TRBJ1-1; a weak D match, TRBD1 (5 bases). The V gene's germline CDR1 is MNHEY and CDR2 SMNVEV (reference sequence). V lost 1 base and J lost 5, with 11 bases in between. The CDR3 contains 14 residues. The DNA of the CDR3 is TGTGCCAGCAGTTTATGGGGGGTGGGGACTGAAGCTTTCTTT. Translation gives CASSLWGVGTEAFF.

The chain combines TRBV15 with TRBJ2-3; D gene ambiguous. V lost 1 base to trimming and J lost 2 bases, with 10 bases between them. Germline loops: CDR1 LNHNV, CDR2 YYDKDF (reference sequence). The CDR3 has 15 amino acids. CDR3 amino acids: CATSRGSADTDTQYF. Here the CDR3 DNA reads TGTGCCACCAGCAGAGGGAGCGCGGACACAGATACGCAGTATTTT.

V and J are TRBV7-2 and TRBJ1-2, with 9 bases identical to TRBD1. The germline V gene has CDR1 SGHTA and CDR2 FQGNSA. The V segment lost 6 bases and the J segment 7 bases; nucleotides outside the gene matches: 9. CDR3 length: 14 amino acids. The CDR3 region has the DNA TGTGCCAGCAGGGCCGACAGGGGGGAGGGTGGCTACACCTTC. Amino acids: CASRADRGEGGYTF.

The rearrangement joins TRBV5-1 to TRBJ2-5; no clear D. Trimming shortened V by 5 bases and J by 2 bases, and 13 bases separated the two germline ends. The CDR3 consists of 14 residues. The germline CDR1 and CDR2 sequences are SGHRS and YFSETQ. The CDR3 reads CASRFRPRQETQYF. The CDR3 bases are TGCGCCAGCAGGTTTCGACCCAGGCAAGAGACCCAGTACTTC.

V and J are TRBV1 and TRBJ2-1; the table's D gene call, TRBD2, was not cross checked with the DNA. TRBV1 is reported as a pseudogene. The CDR3 spans 15 residues. CDR3 residues: CTSSQDSGIYNEQFF. The CDR3 nucleotides are TGCACCAGCAGCCAAGACTCGGGGATATACAATGAGCAGTTCTTC.

The V gene is TRBV15, the J gene TRBJ1-4; D possibly corresponds to TRBD1 (6 bases). This CDR3 region has 17 residues. The germline V and J ends were trimmed by 3 bases and 8 bases, with 22 bases remaining between them. Looked up from germline, CDR1 is LNHNV and CDR2 is YYDKDF (reference sequence). The CDR3 spells CATSSGRGRDIREKLFF. The DNA of the CDR3 is TGTGCCACCAGCAGTGGAAGAGGTCGGGACATTCGGGAAAAACTGTTTTTT.

The sample holds one count of this clone. J is TRBJ2-7 and V is TRBV13; TRBD2 might be the D (5 bases). The CDR3 contains 13 residues. Per germline, CDR1 PRHDT and CDR2 FYEKMQ (reference sequence). Trimming shortened V by 8 bases and J by 6 bases, and 17 bases separated the two germline ends. This CDR3 is CASAVSRRGEQYF. CDR3 bases: TGTGCCAGCGCCGTATCCCGACGGGGCGAGCAGTACTTC.

This clone was seen just once. The J gene is TRBJ2-3, the V gene TRBV5-1; D gene unclear. The V end lost 0 bases, the J end lost 8 bases, and 13 bases lay between the germline ends. CDR3 length: 14 residues. Germline V gene data show CDR1 as SGHRS and CDR2 as YFSETQ. The chain's CDR3 is CASSLAWSAGTQYF. The CDR3 DNA is TGCGCCAGCAGCTTGGCCTGGTCGGCCGGTACGCAGTATTTT.

The chain couples TRBV4-2 to TRBJ2-5, with D perhaps TRBD1 or TRBD2 (6 bases each). The germline V and J ends were trimmed by 4 bases and 5 bases, with 17 bases remaining between them. This CDR3 is built from 15 residues. The germline CDR1 and CDR2 sequences are LGHNA and YNFKEQ. CDR3 in DNA: TGTGCCAGCAGCCCAGATAAGGGGGGAGTGGAGACCCAGTACTTC. Translated: CASSPDKGGVETQYF.

The chain couples TRBV5-4 to TRBJ1-1, with D uncertain. There are 13 residues in the CDR3. V shed 4 bases and J shed 4 bases, with 11 bases lying between them. Germline CDR1 and CDR2: SGHNT and YYREEE (reference sequence). CDR3 in amino acids: CASSERTSTEAFF. CDR3 DNA: TGTGCCAGCAGCGAACGTACGTCCACTGAAGCTTTCTTT.

The rearrangement uses TRBV2 and TRBJ1-1; TRBD1 might be the D (5 bases). Trimming shortened V by 6 bases and J by 4 bases, and 12 bases separated the two germline ends. The CDR3 sequence is 13 residues long. Germline-derived CDR1 and CDR2 are SNHLY and FYNNEI. Here the CDR3 reads CASRELGPTEAFF. The CDR3 coding sequence is TGTGCCAGCAGGGAACTGGGGCCCACTGAAGCTTTCTTT.

The V call is TRBV5-4, the J call TRBJ2-1, with D maybe TRBD2 (6 bases). This CDR3 spans 14 amino acids. The germline gives CDR1 SGHNT, CDR2 YYREEE (reference sequence). V was trimmed by 0 bases and J by 5 bases, leaving 9 bases between them. The CDR3: CASSLGRVNNEQFF. DNA of the CDR3: TGTGCCAGCAGCTTGGGGAGGGTCAACAATGAGCAGTTCTTC.

In this sample, this clone turned up once. The chain has TRBV27 and TRBJ2-7; tentatively, D is TRBD1 or TRBD2 (5 bases each). The CDR3 is 13 residues long. The V gene lost 3 bases and the J gene lost 5 bases, with 11 bases spanning the gap. Germline V gene lookup returns CDR1 MNHEY and CDR2 SMNVEV (reference sequence). CDR3 sequence: CASSLGVLDEQYF. CDR3 in DNA: TGTGCCAGCAGTTTGGGGGTCTTAGACGAGCAGTACTTC.

The chain employs TRBV14 and TRBJ1-3, with D hard to call. Trimming took 0 bases from V and 0 from J, leaving 9 bases between them. CDR3 size: 16 residues. CDR1 SGHDN and CDR2 FVKESK come from the germline V gene. The CDR3 region has the DNA TGTGCCAGCAGCCAAGACCAGATTATCTCTGGAAACACCATATATTTT. Amino acids: CASSQDQIISGNTIYF.

The rearrangement uses TRBV2 and TRBJ2-2; 10 positions agree with TRBD1. V lost 4 bases and J lost 6; bases outside the gene matches: 5. The germline V gene encodes CDR1 SNHLY and CDR2 FYNNEI. This CDR3 spans 15 amino acids. As DNA, the CDR3 is TGTGCCAGCAGTGGTCGGACAGGGGGACCCGGGGAGCTGTTTTTT. Translating gives CASSGRTGGPGELFF.